This T cell receptor (beta chain) was sequenced for a study of cytomegalovirus exposure and HLA in healthy donors. Profiling relied on immunoSEQ multiplex PCR, and the TCRdb table lists in-frame clones only, not all of them. The sample holds 150,000 to 200,000 clones, about 90% seen once. Trimming pared 2 bases from V and 1 base from J, leaving 14 bases between. The CDR3 spans 16 residues. Per germline, CDR1 SNHLY and CDR2 FYNNEI. Notes on the study in general: That first-cohort TCR clusters tended to co-occur in the 95 to 150 validation repertoires was found in a later analysis.

As for this clone: Its target is not known.

The source is a young woman in good health and CMV-seropositive. Sequenced input: PBMCs. The chain is built from TRBV2 and TRBJ2-5; a possible D gene is TRBD1 (5 bases). The CDR3 nucleotides are TGTGCCAGCAGTGAAAGGGGTCTCGGAACCCAAGAGACCCAGTACTTC. Its translation is CASSERGLGTQETQYF.